The text below deals with one T cell receptor (beta chain). Its recognized antigen is unknown. No much larger clone exists at a distance of one base, and base qualities are not known. TCRbeta CDR3 regions were amplified from genomic DNA using the immunoSEQ Assay, a bias-controlled multiplex PCR. The source study handled its data this way. Within the assay, amplification of reference gene primers was used to estimate how many nucleated cells each sample contained. To quantify the absolute abundance of each unique TCRbeta CDR3 rearrangement, sequence reads were collapsed and filtered. For each sample, productive Simpson clonality was calculated as the square root of Simpson's diversity index over productive rearrangements. TCRdb took this table from immuneACCESS and kept in-frame rearrangements with V and J called. Such tables lack part of the clones; where checked against another copy, unresolved V genes explain under half of the gap, and the rest is unexplained. The DNA gave D and trimming, while V, J and clone size come from that table. A total of approximately 490,000 clones appear in this sample, approximately 86% of them only once. About 0.7% of the sample goes to the ten largest clones.

The data were obtained in a study of blood T cell repertoires in COVID-19 (dated by TCRdb to 2018 to 2020). Background for the entire study: The collaborator samples originated in the United States, Italy and Spain and spanned the acute and convalescent phases of COVID-19. The repertoires were released in a freely available public database meant as a resource for research on the immune response to SARS-CoV-2. The material from the prospective study consisted of cDNA or gDNA derived from T cells, B-cell-depleted T cells, or PBMCs. Where available, HLA class I and class II types were taken from metadata supplied by the sample provider and were not determined by assay-based typing. The samples were drawn from the first 160 participants of the ongoing ImmuneRACE study and from 1,254 subjects provided by 6 global collaborators. The dataset comprised deeply sampled blood TCRbeta repertoires from subjects exposed to, actively infected with, or recovered from COVID-19. Nearly every sample came with metadata listing a de-identified subject ID, COVID-19 status, age in years and sex.

General study outcomes and caveats: How much clinical and demographic metadata was included differed by source and by participant, and the metadata was provided uncurated.

There are 14 amino acids in the CDR3, from cysteine to phenylalanine inclusive. Only the CDR3 part of the read is kept: 42 bases, read in frame from the first base. V is trimmed back by 4 bases and J by 7 bases, and the junction contains 6 bases that no gene match accounts for. From a lookup of the germline V gene (reference sequence), CDR1 and CDR2 are SGHNT and YYREEE. Enrolling through a virtual design, the prospective study's participants ranged in age from roughly 18 to 100 years and lived across about two dozen United States geographic areas. To assign participants to cohorts, the prospective study relied on clinical history that participants themselves reported in a screening survey and a study questionnaire. For ImmuneRACE Cohort 3, a participant was defined as recovered based on two consecutive negative NP/OP PCR tests, clearance by a healthcare professional, or resolution of symptoms. In the prospective study, mobile phlebotomists collected whole blood, serum and a nasopharyngeal or oropharyngeal swab from each participant. Additional blood draws and questionnaires over an approximately two-month period could optionally be provided by prospective study participants. Prospective study blood samples were shipped either frozen or at room temperature before DNA extraction.

Rearrangement joined TRBV5-4 to TRBJ1-4; 8 middle bases align to TRBD1. This sequence originates from a woman between 18 and 29 years old who had recovered from COVID-19. The sequenced material came from PBMCs or T cells enriched from blood (not recorded which). The DNA reads as follows: TGTGCCAGCAGCGCAGGGGGCCGGGGTGAAAAACTGTTTTTT. This gives the protein CASSAGGRGEKLFF.